This is a list of T cell receptor beta chains from one sample in a study of blood T cell repertoires in COVID-19. Sequenced by immunoSEQ multiplex PCR; TCRdb stores in-frame clones only, minus some. Among 84,000 or so clones listed, roughly 80% were seen once. The sequenced sample consisted of peripheral blood. These receptors were taken from a woman older than 75 with acute or convalescent COVID-19. Both conserved end residues are part of each CDR3. Fields, in order: V gene, J gene, D gene, clone size, CDR3 DNA, CDR3 protein. D genes are given only for firm matches. Clone size, where shown, is once, few, many, or a class for clones that have expanded.

V gene: TRBV7-8; J gene: TRBJ1-6; D gene: .; clone size: few; CDR3 DNA: TGTGCCAGCAGCTTACAGACAGCCCAAAAGCCAAATTCACCCCTCCACTTT; CDR3 protein: CASSLQTAQKPNSPLHF
V gene: TRBV2; J gene: TRBJ2-7; D gene: TRBD1; clone size: .; CDR3 DNA: TGTGCCAGCACTGAGGGACAGCCCGACCTCTACGAGCAGTACTTC; CDR3 protein: CASTEGQPDLYEQYF
V gene: TRBV5-6; J gene: TRBJ2-7; D gene: .; clone size: few; CDR3 DNA: TGTGCCAGCAGCCGGGAAACACTGGGGCAGTACTTC; CDR3 protein: CASSRETLGQYF
V gene: TRBV19; J gene: TRBJ2-2; D gene: TRBD1; clone size: few; CDR3 DNA: TGTGCCAGTAGTACCAACAGGGGTACATACACCGGGGAGCTGTTTTTT; CDR3 protein: CASSTNRGTYTGELFF
V gene: TRBV30; J gene: TRBJ2-7; D gene: TRBD2; clone size: few; CDR3 DNA: TGTGCCTGGACCCCCGTAGGGCGGGGGGGATACGAGCAGTACTTC; CDR3 protein: CAWTPVGRGGYEQYF
V gene: TRBV5-6; J gene: TRBJ1-2; D gene: .; clone size: .; CDR3 DNA: TGTGCCAGCAGCCCCTCAACCCGACAGGAAATCTATGGCTACACCTTC; CDR3 protein: CASSPSTRQEIYGYTF
V gene: TRBV7-2; J gene: TRBJ1-2; D gene: .; clone size: .; CDR3 DNA: TGTGCCAGCAGCAATAATCAGGGGCAAGGTGGCTACACCTTC; CDR3 protein: CASSNNQGQGGYTF
V gene: TRBV10-2; J gene: TRBJ1-5; D gene: TRBD1; clone size: .; CDR3 DNA: TGCGCCAGCAGTGAATTACAACAGGGGGTGCCGAGCGGCCAGCATTTT; CDR3 protein: CASSELQQGVPSGQHF
V gene: TRBV19; J gene: TRBJ1-1; D gene: .; clone size: .; CDR3 DNA: TGTGCCAGTAGTCTATTCGGCAGGGAGGGGAACAAAGCTTTCTTT; CDR3 protein: CASSLFGREGNKAFF
V gene: TRBV24-1; J gene: TRBJ2-5; D gene: TRBD1; clone size: .; CDR3 DNA: TGTGCCACCAGTGACGGACAGGGGCCTCAAGAGACCCAGTACTTC; CDR3 protein: CATSDGQGPQETQYF
V gene: TRBV6-1; J gene: TRBJ2-5; D gene: .; clone size: .; CDR3 DNA: TGTGCCAGCAGTGAAGTTAACAGAAAAGAGACCCAGTACTTC; CDR3 protein: CASSEVNRKETQYF
V gene: TRBV10-3; J gene: TRBJ1-4; D gene: TRBD1; clone size: .; CDR3 DNA: TGTGCCATCAGTGGGGACAGGGGAGGTGAAAAACTGTTTTTT; CDR3 protein: CAISGDRGGEKLFF
V gene: TRBV12-3/TRBV12-4; J gene: TRBJ1-2; D gene: .; clone size: .; CDR3 DNA: TGTGCCAGCAGTTTAGGCCCCACAAAGGGCTACACCTTC; CDR3 protein: CASSLGPTKGYTF
V gene: TRBV18; J gene: TRBJ1-1; D gene: .; clone size: .; CDR3 DNA: TGTGCCAGCTCGTCACAGGATTGGATATTGGGCACTGAAGCTTTCTTT; CDR3 protein: CASSSQDWILGTEAFF
V gene: TRBV11-3; J gene: TRBJ2-5; D gene: TRBD2; clone size: .; CDR3 DNA: TGTGCCAGCAGCTCCGGACTAGCCCGGACCCAGTACTTC; CDR3 protein: CASSSGLARTQYF
V gene: TRBV27; J gene: TRBJ1-2; D gene: TRBD1; clone size: .; CDR3 DNA: TGTGCCAGCAGTTTATCCGGGACAGGGGGGAGCTATGGCTACACCTTC; CDR3 protein: CASSLSGTGGSYGYTF
V gene: TRBV6-5; J gene: TRBJ2-7; D gene: .; clone size: .; CDR3 DNA: TGTGCCAGCAGCCAGGGCGGAAGCTCCTACGAGCAGTACTTC; CDR3 protein: CASSQGGSSYEQYF
V gene: TRBV19; J gene: TRBJ1-5; D gene: .; clone size: .; CDR3 DNA: TGTGCCAGTAGCCCTGACGCGGGGGGGAATAGCAATCAGCCCCAGCATTTT; CDR3 protein: CASSPDAGGNSNQPQHF
V gene: TRBV30; J gene: TRBJ1-1; D gene: .; clone size: .; CDR3 DNA: TGTGCCTGGAGTGTACTGGGGGGGCAGAGGACCCCTGAAGCTTTCTTT; CDR3 protein: CAWSVLGGQRTPEAFF
V gene: TRBV9; J gene: TRBJ1-2; D gene: TRBD1; clone size: .; CDR3 DNA: TGTGCCTCTTCACCGCCCGGGACAGTTAGTAACTATGGCTACACCTTC; CDR3 protein: CASSPPGTVSNYGYTF
V gene: TRBV5-1; J gene: TRBJ1-1; D gene: .; clone size: once; CDR3 DNA: TGCGCCAGCAGCCCCCCGGTAGGGGCCAACACTGAAGCTTTCTTT; CDR3 protein: CASSPPVGANTEAFF
V gene: TRBV5-1; J gene: TRBJ1-4; D gene: TRBD1; clone size: few; CDR3 DNA: TGCGCCAGCAAGGCAGGGGGCCATGCAACTAATGAAAAACTGTTTTTT; CDR3 protein: CASKAGGHATNEKLFF
V gene: TRBV12-2; J gene: TRBJ2-7; D gene: .; clone size: .; CDR3 DNA: TGTACAAGTCGCTTAGGCCCGACTTCCTACGAGCAGTACTTC; CDR3 protein: CTSRLGPTSYEQYF
V gene: TRBV6-5; J gene: TRBJ2-7; D gene: TRBD1; clone size: .; CDR3 DNA: TGTGCCAGCAGTCGGACAGGGTTCGAGCAGTACTTC; CDR3 protein: CASSRTGFEQYF
V gene: TRBV7-9; J gene: TRBJ1-1; D gene: .; clone size: .; CDR3 DNA: TGTGCCAGCAGCTCCCCGGACGGCCGGGGCACTGAAGCTTTCTTT; CDR3 protein: CASSSPDGRGTEAFF
V gene: TRBV7-9; J gene: TRBJ2-1; D gene: TRBD1; clone size: once; CDR3 DNA: TGTGCCAGCAGCCCCGGACAGGGGTCCTACAATGAGCAGTTCTTC; CDR3 protein: CASSPGQGSYNEQFF
V gene: TRBV12-5; J gene: TRBJ2-7; D gene: TRBD2; clone size: .; CDR3 DNA: TGTGCTAGTGGTTTCCACAGCGGGGGGGCCCAAGAGCAGTACTTC; CDR3 protein: CASGFHSGGAQEQYF
V gene: TRBV5-8; J gene: TRBJ1-4; D gene: TRBD1; clone size: .; CDR3 DNA: TGTGCCAGCAGCCTGGACAGGATGGGAGAAAAACTGTTTTTT; CDR3 protein: CASSLDRMGEKLFF
V gene: TRBV29-1; J gene: TRBJ2-3; D gene: TRBD2; clone size: .; CDR3 DNA: TGCAGCGTTGAACGACTAGCGGACTACGCCTTT; CDR3 protein: CSVERLADYAF
V gene: TRBV7-9; J gene: TRBJ1-3; D gene: TRBD1; clone size: .; CDR3 DNA: TGTGCCAGCAGACAGGGGTCAGGAAACACCATATATTTT; CDR3 protein: CASRQGSGNTIYF
V gene: TRBV6-2/TRBV6-3; J gene: TRBJ1-4; D gene: TRBD1; clone size: .; CDR3 DNA: TGTGCCAGCAGTTACCCCGGCAGGGGGAGCGAAAAACTGTTTTTT; CDR3 protein: CASSYPGRGSEKLFF
V gene: TRBV5-1; J gene: TRBJ1-3; D gene: .; clone size: .; CDR3 DNA: TGCGCCAGCAGCTTGGGCGGAACAGGGCAACTGAGAAACACCATATATTTT; CDR3 protein: CASSLGGTGQLRNTIYF
V gene: TRBV19; J gene: TRBJ1-4; D gene: TRBD1; clone size: .; CDR3 DNA: TGTGCCAGTAGTATAGGACAGGGTAATGAAAAACTGTTTTTT; CDR3 protein: CASSIGQGNEKLFF
V gene: TRBV11-2; J gene: TRBJ2-5; D gene: .; clone size: .; CDR3 DNA: TGTGCCAGCAGCTCCCTAGGGGGCGCGGGGGAGACCCAGTACTTC; CDR3 protein: CASSSLGGAGETQYF
V gene: TRBV5-6; J gene: TRBJ1-5; D gene: TRBD1; clone size: .; CDR3 DNA: TGTGCCAGCAGCACGACAGGGCTCCCAAATCAGCCCCAGCATTTT; CDR3 protein: CASSTTGLPNQPQHF
V gene: TRBV7-7; J gene: TRBJ2-5; D gene: TRBD2; clone size: .; CDR3 DNA: TGTGCTAGCAGCTTAAGCCTAGCGGGGATTGAGACCCAGTACTTC; CDR3 protein: CASSLSLAGIETQYF
V gene: TRBV11-3; J gene: TRBJ1-3; D gene: .; clone size: .; CDR3 DNA: TGTGCCAGCAGCCCCGGGCAGGGGCCTGGAAACACCATATATTTT; CDR3 protein: CASSPGQGPGNTIYF
V gene: TRBV27; J gene: TRBJ2-3; D gene: .; clone size: .; CDR3 DNA: TGTGCCAGCAGTCCCCGGTTGCGGGGCCCTGAGAGCACAGATACGCAGTATTTT; CDR3 protein: CASSPRLRGPESTDTQYF
V gene: TRBV3-1/TRBV3-2; J gene: TRBJ2-7; D gene: .; clone size: .; CDR3 DNA: TGTGCCAGCAGTCAAAGGGGGGGGACGTCCTACGAGCAGTACTTC; CDR3 protein: CASSQRGGTSYEQYF
V gene: TRBV20-1; J gene: TRBJ1-1; D gene: .; clone size: few; CDR3 DNA: TGCAGTGCTCCTAGACTGTCTGAAGCTTTCTTT; CDR3 protein: CSAPRLSEAFF
V gene: TRBV18; J gene: TRBJ1-3; D gene: TRBD1; clone size: once; CDR3 DNA: TGTGCCAGCTCACCATTTAACGGACAGGGGGGCTCTGGAAACACCATATATTTT; CDR3 protein: CASSPFNGQGGSGNTIYF
V gene: TRBV30; J gene: TRBJ2-3; D gene: TRBD2; clone size: .; CDR3 DNA: TGTGCCTGGAGTGGCGGGGGGGGAACAGATACGCAGTATTTT; CDR3 protein: CAWSGGGGTDTQYF
V gene: TRBV6-5; J gene: TRBJ1-2; D gene: .; clone size: few; CDR3 DNA: TGTGCCAGCCTCCGCCGGGATGCCTCTCTCGGCTACACCTTC; CDR3 protein: CASLRRDASLGYTF